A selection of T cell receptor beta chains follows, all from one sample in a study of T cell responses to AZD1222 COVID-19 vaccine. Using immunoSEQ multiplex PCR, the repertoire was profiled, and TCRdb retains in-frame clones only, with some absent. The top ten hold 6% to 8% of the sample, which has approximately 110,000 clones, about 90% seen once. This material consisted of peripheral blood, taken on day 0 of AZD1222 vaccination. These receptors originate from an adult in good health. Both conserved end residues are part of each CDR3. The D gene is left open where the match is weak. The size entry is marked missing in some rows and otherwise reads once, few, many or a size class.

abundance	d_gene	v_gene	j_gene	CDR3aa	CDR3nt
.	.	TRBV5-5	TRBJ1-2	CASSLSENYGYTF	TGTGCCAGCAGCTTATCCGAAAACTATGGCTACACCTTC
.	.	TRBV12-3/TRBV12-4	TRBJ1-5	CASSLDSNQPQHF	TGTGCCAGCAGCTTGGACAGCAATCAGCCCCAGCATTTT
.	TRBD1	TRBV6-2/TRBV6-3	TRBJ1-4	CASSHRTGEANEKLFF	TGTGCCAGCAGTCACCGGACAGGCGAAGCTAATGAAAAACTGTTTTTT
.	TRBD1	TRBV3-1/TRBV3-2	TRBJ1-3	CASSLRQGRNTIYF	TGTGCCAGCAGCCTAAGACAGGGAAGAAACACCATATATTTT
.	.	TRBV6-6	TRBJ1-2	CASSPPGTYGYTF	TGTGCCAGCAGCCCACCAGGGACCTATGGCTACACCTTC
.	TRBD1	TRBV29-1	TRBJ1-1	CSVALTGGLDTEAFF	TGCAGCGTTGCCCTGACAGGGGGATTGGACACTGAAGCTTTCTTT
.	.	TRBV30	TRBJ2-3	CAWSLGGEDHTQYF	TGTGCCTGGAGTTTAGGGGGAGAGGACCATACGCAGTATTTT
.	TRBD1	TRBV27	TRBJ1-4	CASRGQGRLEKLFF	TGTGCCAGCAGGGGACAGGGACGACTGGAAAAACTGTTTTTT
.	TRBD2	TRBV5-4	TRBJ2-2	CASSWGLAGDAGELFF	TGTGCCAGCAGCTGGGGTCTAGCGGGAGACGCCGGGGAGCTGTTTTTT
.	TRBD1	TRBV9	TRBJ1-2	CASSPPGTEAYGYTF	TGTGCCAGCAGCCCCCCCGGGACAGAGGCCTATGGCTACACCTTC
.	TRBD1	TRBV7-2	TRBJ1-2	CASSFVDRGSGYTF	TGTGCCAGCAGCTTCGTTGACAGGGGTAGTGGCTACACCTTC
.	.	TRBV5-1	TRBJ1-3	CASSLGSGNTIYF	TGCGCCAGCAGCCTAGGCTCTGGAAACACCATATATTTT
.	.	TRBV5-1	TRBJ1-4	CASSSRGTADEKLFF	TGCGCCAGCAGCTCAAGAGGGACGGCCGATGAAAAACTGTTTTTT
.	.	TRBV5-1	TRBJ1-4	CASSFGGADEKLFF	TGCGCCAGCAGCTTTGGGGGGGCGGATGAAAAACTGTTTTTT
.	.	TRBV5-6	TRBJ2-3	CASSSFTDTQYF	TGTGCCAGCAGCTCTTTCACAGATACGCAGTATTTT
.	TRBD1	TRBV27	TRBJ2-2	CASSLRRGQGPGELFF	TGTGCCAGCAGCCTCCGCAGGGGACAGGGTCCCGGGGAGCTGTTTTTT
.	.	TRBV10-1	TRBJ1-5	CASSEGIYPSNQPQHF	TGCGCCAGCAGTGAGGGAATATACCCTAGCAATCAGCCCCAGCATTTT
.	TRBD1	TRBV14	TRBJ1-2	CASSPSGTATHGYTF	TGTGCCAGCAGCCCGTCCGGGACAGCTACCCATGGCTACACCTTC
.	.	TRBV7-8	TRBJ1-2	CASSLAHTYGYTF	TGTGCCAGCAGCTTAGCGCACACCTATGGCTACACCTTC
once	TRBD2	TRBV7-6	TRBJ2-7	CASSFLGSGLALYEQYF	TGTGCCAGCAGCTTTTTGGGTTCGGGACTAGCTTTGTACGAGCAGTACTTC
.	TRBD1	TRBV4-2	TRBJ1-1	CASSQGGDRTEAFF	TGTGCCAGCAGCCAAGGAGGGGACAGAACTGAAGCTTTCTTT
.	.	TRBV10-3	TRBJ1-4	CAISESGWATTNEKLFF	TGTGCCATCAGTGAATCGGGGTGGGCTACAACTAATGAAAAACTGTTTTTT
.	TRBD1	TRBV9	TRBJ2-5	CASSVEQGAQETQYF	TGTGCCAGCAGCGTAGAACAGGGGGCCCAAGAGACCCAGTACTTC
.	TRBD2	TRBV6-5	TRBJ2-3	CASSYVSGGPDTQYF	TGTGCCAGCAGTTACGTCAGCGGGGGGCCCGATACGCAGTATTTT
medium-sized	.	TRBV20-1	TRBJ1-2	CSAANYGYTF	TGCAGTGCCGCTAACTATGGCTACACCTTC
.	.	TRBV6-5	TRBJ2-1	CASLQGLGSYNEQFF	TGTGCCAGCCTACAGGGTCTTGGCTCCTACAATGAGCAGTTCTTC
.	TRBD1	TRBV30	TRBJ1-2	CAWGTGGGYTF	TGTGCCTGGGGGACAGGGGGCGGCTACACCTTC